These 11 T cell receptor beta chains share one sample of origin, sequenced in a study of cytomegalovirus exposure and HLA in healthy donors. 13 Jbeta primers and 60 Vbeta primers were used for the PCR. Assay used: immunoSEQ multiplex PCR; TCRdb lists only in-frame clones, some missing. The sample holds roughly 140,000 clones, 70% to 80% seen once. Sequenced material: PBMCs. All receptors derive from a woman aged 40 to 49 in good health and CMV-seropositive.

This chain connects TRBV5-1 to TRBJ1-4, with unresolved D. CDR1 and CDR2 from the germline V gene are SGHRS and YFSETQ. The CDR3 consists of 16 residues. Trimming removed 2 bases at V and 0 bases at J, with 11 bases between. CDR3 loop: CASSFGSLATNEKLFF. CDR3 in DNA: TGCGCCAGCAGCTTCGGTAGCCTTGCAACTAATGAAAAACTGTTTTTT.

This sequence joins TRBV7-6 and TRBJ2-1, with a possible D match to TRBD2 (5 bases). Looked up from germline, CDR1 is SGHVS and CDR2 is FNYEAQ. This CDR3 contains 14 residues. With 0 bases removed from V and 6 bases from J, the gap between germline ends came to 9 bases. The CDR3 loop reads CASSLAGVGNEQFF. The CDR3, as DNA: TGTGCCAGCAGCTTAGCGGGAGTGGGCAATGAGCAGTTCTTC.

J is TRBJ1-4 and V is TRBV6-6; 8 bases fit TRBD1. Germline V CDR1 and CDR2: MNHNY, SVGAGI (reference sequence). J gave up 8 bases and V 4 bases, and 6 bases lay outside the gene matches. The CDR3 covers 14 residues. The CDR3 reads CASSFTGGREKLFF. The CDR3 region has the DNA TGTGCCAGCAGTTTTACAGGGGGTAGGGAAAAACTGTTTTTT.

J is TRBJ1-1 and V is TRBV7-9, with unresolved D. The germline CDR1 and CDR2 sequences are SEHNR and FQNEAQ (reference sequence). This CDR3 spans 14 amino acids. Trimming took off 7 bases at V and 1 base at J, with 13 bases between the two ends. CDR3: CASTPNLENTEAFF. The CDR3 DNA reads as TGTGCCAGCACCCCGAACTTAGAGAACACTGAAGCTTTCTTT.

The chain carries TRBV2 and TRBJ2-3; a possible D gene is TRBD2 (6 bases). V lost 11 bases, J lost 5 bases, and 8 bases lay in between. Germline V gene lookup returns CDR1 SNHLY and CDR2 FYNNEI. CDR3 length: 10 amino acids. This CDR3 is CAAGQDTQYF. The CDR3, as DNA: TGTGCCGCGGGGCAAGATACGCAGTATTTT.

The chain joins TRBV5-4 to TRBJ1-2; 8 positions match TRBD1. The CDR3 has 17 residues. The V gene's germline CDR1 is SGHNT and CDR2 YYREEE (reference sequence). V lost 1 base and J lost 4; bases outside the gene matches: 12. The chain's CDR3 is CASSLQQPAGGIYGYTF. CDR3 nucleotides: TGTGCCAGCAGCTTGCAACAACCGGCAGGGGGCATCTATGGCTACACCTTC.

The chain joins TRBV28 to TRBJ1-1, with D hard to call. Trimming left V 8 bases short and J 10 bases short, with 20 bases between. In germline, CDR1 is MDHEN, CDR2 SYDVKM. CDR3 size: 13 residues. The CDR3 region is CASEDPGSLVAFF. In DNA, the CDR3 is TGTGCCAGCGAAGACCCGGGATCATTAGTAGCTTTCTTT.

The genes are TRBV5-1 and TRBJ1-1; D is possibly TRBD1 (5 bases). Germline CDR1 is SGHRS and CDR2 is YFSETQ. V lost 0 bases and J lost 2, with 17 bases in between. The CDR3 totals 17 residues. The chain's CDR3 is CASSLGGRGGFNTEAFF. CDR3 coding DNA: TGCGCCAGCAGCTTGGGGGGGAGGGGCGGATTTAACACTGAAGCTTTCTTT. The full variable domain, rest sourced from reference TRBV5-1 and TRBJ1-1, is KAGVTQTPRYLIKTRGQQVTLSCSPISGHRSVSWYQQTPGQGLQFLFEYFSETQRNKGNFPGRFSGRQFSNSRSEMNVSTLELGDSALYLCASSLGGRGGFNTEAFFGQGTRLTVV.

The chain employs TRBV9 and TRBJ2-7, with D tentatively TRBD2 (5 bases). Looked up from germline, CDR1 is SGDLS and CDR2 is YYNGEE. The CDR3 length is 17 residues. Trimming stripped 4 bases from V and 2 bases from J, with 22 bases between. The CDR3: CASSPTPRTGLAYEQYF. DNA for the CDR3: TGTGCCAGCAGCCCTACCCCACGGACTGGATTGGCCTACGAGCAGTACTTC.

The J gene is TRBJ2-1, the V gene TRBV12-5; TRBD2 is a possible D gene (7 bases). V shed 5 bases and J shed 1 base, with 18 bases lying between them. Germline-derived CDR1 and CDR2 are LGHNT and FRNRAP. The CDR3 contains 17 residues. The CDR3 coding sequence is TGTGCTAGTGGTCGTCAATTAGGGGGGGGGTCCTACAATGAGCAGTTCTTC. It is translated as CASGRQLGGGSYNEQFF.

The chain links TRBV27 to TRBJ2-2, with no clear D. Germline V gene sequence: CDR1 MNHEY, CDR2 SMNVEV (reference sequence). With 5 bases removed from V and 3 bases from J, the gap between germline ends came to 10 bases. This CDR3 has 14 residues. The CDR3 protein is CASSPYTDTGELFF. As DNA, the CDR3 is TGTGCCAGCAGTCCCTATACGGACACCGGGGAGCTGTTTTTT.